This TCR beta chain emerged from a study of post-analysis software for immune sequencing data. As for the study in general: Multiple sclerosis in the patients followed relapsing-remitting, secondary progressive and progressive-relapsing courses.

Whole-study results and caveats: Elevated frequency relative to controls characterized roughly 5 TRBV segments in patients, TRBV5-6, TRBV5-1 and TRBV20-1 among them. There was significantly lower normalized Chao1 diversity in multiple sclerosis patients than in controls.

As concerns this clonotype: Its antigen is unidentified.

Germline assignment: CDR1 DFQATT and CDR2 SNEGSKA (reference sequence). The CDR3 spans 17 residues. V lost 0 bases, J lost 1 base, and 9 bases stayed unmatched. Incorporated into the TCR beta cDNA libraries were unique molecular identifiers, which served to reduce PCR and sequencing biases. TCRdb independently ran MiXCR on the PCR reads; one entry per CDR3 protein. The sample has fewer than 850,000 distinct CDR3 sequences, approximately 44% seen once. This TCR was sampled from a girl under 18 with multiple sclerosis. Sequenced sample: blood. This chain joins TRBV20-1 and TRBJ2-5, with 9 positions matching TRBD2. CDR3 nucleotides: TGCAGTGCTAGAGATCTTCTAGCGGGAAACGTCCAAGAGACCCAGTACTTC. As protein: CSARDLLAGNVQETQYF.